One and the same sample provided the 19 T cell receptor beta chains below, sequenced in a study of T-cell reconstitution after alpha-beta-depleted transplantation in children (dated by TCRdb to about 2016). This specimen's treatment or condition label, per the study, means: allogeneic hematopoietic cell transplantation with graft depleted of TCRalphabeta T cells and CD19 B cells. Receptor amplification or capture employed PCR. Sequencing was carried out with an Illumina HiSeq 2500. TCR library preparation used molecular barcoding, with unique molecular identifiers applied to normalize quantification of the TCRbeta repertoire. The raw public reads went through TCRdb reprocessing: fastp at Q25, MiXCR clone calling, in-frame beta chains kept. Identical CDR3 protein sequences are pooled into one entry, listed with their most common genes and DNA. The sample contains 670,000 or so distinct CDR3 sequences, over 10% of them found a single time. The biggest ten clones account for 0.79% of the sample.

The source was PBMCs, collected before TCRalphabeta/CD19-depleted stem cell transplant. The receptor source for this set is a girl between 2 and 10 years old with congenital amegakaryocytic thrombocytopenia, due to receive a stem cell transplant.

This clonotype occurred a few times. The J gene is TRBJ2-7, the V gene TRBV10-3; a possible D gene is TRBD2 (6 bases). The CDR3 is 15 amino acids. The ends were cut back, 4 bases at V and 2 bases at J, with 15 bases in the middle. The germline gives CDR1 ENHRY, CDR2 SYGVKD. CDR3 amino acids: CAISVRRDATYEQYF. In nucleotides, the CDR3 is TGTGCCATCAGTGTGCGGCGGGACGCCACCTACGAGCAGTACTTC.

The V call is TRBV7-9, the J call TRBJ2-3, with 8 positions matching TRBD2. Germline V gene sequence: CDR1 SEHNR, CDR2 FQNEAQ (reference sequence). The CDR3 extends over 16 amino acids. V gave up 5 bases and J gave up 8 bases; unmatched junction bases: 15. For the CDR3, the DNA is TGTGCCAGCAGCCCCGAATCCGGGACTAGTTTTTCTACGCAGTATTTT. This sequence encodes CASSPESGTSFSTQYF.

This clonotype was counted at least ten times. V gene TRBV28 combines with J gene TRBJ2-3, with a weak D call TRBD2 (6 bases). The length of the CDR3 is 15 residues. Germline assignment: CDR1 MDHEN and CDR2 SYDVKM. Trimming shortened V by 10 bases and J by 1 base, and 18 bases separated the two germline ends. The CDR3: CATKTGRLRTDTQYF. The DNA of the CDR3 is TGTGCCACCAAAACCGGGAGATTACGCACAGATACGCAGTATTTT. Full variable domain (missing parts from reference TRBV28 and TRBJ2-3): DVKVTQSSRYLVKRTGEKVFLECVQDMDHENMFWYRQDPGLGLRLIYFSYDVKMKEKGDIPEGYSVSREKKERFSLILESASTNQTSMYLCATKTGRLRTDTQYFGPGTRLTVL.

This clonotype was detected many times. This chain links TRBV20-1 with TRBJ2-1, with TRBD2 as a possible D gene (5 bases). This CDR3 has 14 residues. The germline V and J ends were trimmed by 6 bases and 0 bases, with 12 bases remaining between them. Germline loops: CDR1 DFQATT, CDR2 SNEGSKA (reference sequence). CDR3 region: CSAPKGSSYNEQFF. The CDR3 DNA sequence: TGCAGTGCCCCCAAAGGGAGCTCCTACAATGAGCAGTTCTTC.

This clonotype was seen at least ten times. The chain links TRBV20-1 to TRBJ2-2, with no clear D. CDR1 and CDR2 (germline): DFQATT, SNEGSKA (reference sequence). The CDR3 consists of 12 residues. V lost 6 bases, J lost 4 bases, and 9 bases lay in between. The CDR3 is CSAPSSTGELFF. CDR3 sequence (DNA): TGCAGTGCGCCCTCTTCCACCGGGGAGCTGTTTTTT.

This clonotype was counted at least ten times. The chain joins TRBV5-1 to TRBJ2-1, with D perhaps TRBD2 (5 bases). V lost 1 base and J 8 bases, leaving 13 bases between the germline ends. The CDR3 runs 14 residues. In germline, CDR1 is SGHRS, CDR2 YFSETQ. The CDR3: CASSLFLDSDEQFF. CDR3 DNA sequence: TGCGCCAGCAGCTTGTTTCTCGATAGCGATGAGCAGTTCTTC.

This clonotype was observed a handful of times. This chain links TRBV24-1 with TRBJ2-1; the match to TRBD2 covers 11 bases. Germline values: CDR1 KGHDR, CDR2 SFDVKD. V was clipped by 7 bases and J by 9 bases; unmatched bases: 7. The CDR3 runs 14 residues. The CDR3 DNA sequence: TGTGCCACCAGGTTTAGCGGGAGGGCCGGTGAGCAGTTCTTC. It specifies CATRFSGRAGEQFF.

This clonotype occurred a few times. This chain joins TRBV7-9 and TRBJ1-2; D is undetermined. CDR1 is SEHNR, CDR2 FQNEAQ, per germline (reference sequence). The V end was cut by 3 bases, the J end by 7 bases, with 18 bases between. The CDR3 is 15 amino acids. The CDR3 nucleotides read TGTGCCAGCAGCTTCCTTGATCGACCCTCTTTTGGCTACACCTTC. Amino acid sequence: CASSFLDRPSFGYTF.

A remark on this clonotype: This clone may be a read error of a much larger clone one base away. CDR3 DNA: TGCAGCGTTGAAGATCTAGCGCGAGGGCCGAATCAGTACAATGAGCAGTTCTTC. As protein: CSVEDLARGPNQYNEQFF. The chain couples TRBV29-1 to TRBJ2-1; a weak D match, TRBD2 (6 bases). Trimming left V 0 bases short and J 4 bases short, with 22 bases between. This CDR3 has 18 amino acids. Germline CDR1 SQVTM, CDR2 ANQGSEA.

The chain carries TRBV30 and TRBJ2-2; 7 bases map to TRBD2. CDR1 is GTSNPN and CDR2 is SVGIG in the germline V gene (reference sequence). The CDR3 has 14 amino acids. The junction had 3 bases not matched to a gene; V was cut back by 2 bases and J by 3 bases. The CDR3 region has the DNA TGTGCCTGGAGTAGAGGGAGGGACACCGGGGAGCTGTTTTTT. It specifies CAWSRGRDTGELFF. Based on the CDR3 plus reference TRBV30 and TRBJ2-2, the full variable domain is SQTIHQWPATLVQPVGSPLSLECTVEGTSNPNLYWYRQAAGRGLQLLFYSVGIGQISSEVPQNLSASRPQDRQFILSSKKLLLSDSGFYLCAWSRGRDTGELFFGEGSRLTVL.

The chain links TRBV5-1 to TRBJ2-1, with TRBD1 as a possible D gene (6 bases). There are 14 residues in the CDR3. V was shortened by 0 bases and J by 6 bases, with 10 bases between the two germline ends. The V gene's germline CDR1 is SGHRS and CDR2 YFSETQ. DNA of the CDR3: TGCGCCAGCAGCTTGGGCACACAGGGCAATGAGCAGTTCTTC. Translating gives CASSLGTQGNEQFF.

This clonotype was counted between two and nine times. The rearrangement joins TRBV5-1 to TRBJ2-2; 10 bases match TRBD2. V shed 3 bases and J 5 bases; nucleotides not matched to a gene: 10. CDR1 and CDR2 (germline): SGHRS, YFSETQ. The CDR3 length is 17 residues. The CDR3 region has the DNA TGCGCCAGCAGCTCGTCTCTAGCGGGAGAAAGGACCGGGGAGCTGTTTTTT. Protein: CASSSSLAGERTGELFF.

This clonotype was seen a few times. J is TRBJ1-1 and V is TRBV12-3 or TRBV12-4, with D perhaps matching TRBD1 (6 bases). V dropped 6 bases and J dropped 4 bases, with 24 bases sitting between them. The CDR3 length is 17 residues. CDR3 DNA: TGTGCCAGCAGACATCTGGGGACTACAGGGTTGGTCACTGAAGCTTTCTTT. It is translated as CASRHLGTTGLVTEAFF.

The chain recombines TRBV6-1 with TRBJ1-1; 7 positions match TRBD1. The CDR3 runs to 15 residues. Looked up from germline, CDR1 is MNHNS and CDR2 is SASEGT. The trim removed 4 bases at V and 2 bases at J, leaving 7 bases unmatched. This CDR3 reads CASSVNRGFNTEAFF. In DNA form, the CDR3 reads TGTGCCAGCAGTGTTAACAGGGGATTTAACACTGAAGCTTTCTTT.

The chain has TRBV10-3 and TRBJ2-3, with D perhaps matching TRBD2 (5 bases). CDR3 size: 16 residues. Trimming took off 4 bases at V and 5 bases at J, with 19 bases between the two ends. Germline lookup yields CDR1 ENHRY and CDR2 SYGVKD. The CDR3 reads CAISGGSWATGDTQYF. The CDR3 DNA sequence: TGTGCCATCAGTGGAGGGAGCTGGGCGACCGGAGATACGCAGTATTTT.

Points on this clonotype: This may be a read error, as it is one base from a much larger clone. The rearrangement uses TRBV10-2 and TRBJ2-3, with D perhaps being TRBD1 or TRBD2 (5 bases each). Germline values: CDR1 WSHSY, CDR2 SAAADI. The CDR3 is made up of 15 amino acids. The chain's CDR3 is CASSSGPSSTGTQYF. The DNA of the CDR3 is TGCGCCAGCAGTTCGGGTCCTTCTAGCACAGGTACGCAGTATTTT.

This rearrangement joins TRBV5-1 to TRBJ2-7; TRBD1 aligns across 7 bases. CDR1 SGHRS and CDR2 YFSETQ come from the germline V gene. J was trimmed by 3 bases and V by 0 bases; bases with no gene match: 6. The CDR3 spans 15 residues. The DNA for the CDR3 is TGCGCCAGCAGCTTGGGACAGGGCTACAACTACGAGCAGTACTTC. Amino acid sequence: CASSLGQGYNYEQYF.

The chain couples TRBV29-1 to TRBJ2-7; weak D call: TRBD1 (6 bases). Between the trimmed V and J ends, which lost 3 bases and 4 bases, there was a span of 10 bases. This CDR3 region has 12 residues. The germline CDR1 and CDR2 sequences are SQVTM and ANQGSEA. The CDR3 sequence: CSVDTGSYEQYF. The CDR3 nucleotides are TGCAGCGTTGATACAGGGTCTTACGAGCAGTACTTC.

Ten or more counts support this clonotype. The chain uses TRBV15 and TRBJ2-2; D is ambiguous. CDR3 length equals 14 residues. Germline assignment: CDR1 LNHNV and CDR2 YYDKDF (reference sequence). V was pared by 0 bases and J by 4 bases, with 6 bases between. As DNA, the CDR3 is TGTGCCACCAGCAGAGATAGGAGCACCGGGGAGCTGTTTTTT. Translated: CATSRDRSTGELFF.